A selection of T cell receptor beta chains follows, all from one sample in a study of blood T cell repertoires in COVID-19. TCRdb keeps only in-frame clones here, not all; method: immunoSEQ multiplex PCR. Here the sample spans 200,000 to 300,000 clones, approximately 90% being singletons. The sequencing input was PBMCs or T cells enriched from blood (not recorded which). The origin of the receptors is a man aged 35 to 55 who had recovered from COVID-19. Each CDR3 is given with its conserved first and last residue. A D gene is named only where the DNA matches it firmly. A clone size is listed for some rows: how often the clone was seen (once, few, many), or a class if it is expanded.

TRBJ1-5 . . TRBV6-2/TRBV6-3 CASSPDRSSSQPQHF TGTGCCAGCAGCCCTGATAGGTCTAGCAGCCAGCCCCAGCATTTT
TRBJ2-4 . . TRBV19 CASSIGSGRSQNIQYF TGTGCCAGTAGTATAGGGTCAGGGCGCTCCCAAAACATTCAGTACTTC
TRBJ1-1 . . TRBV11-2 CASRPTRGTEAFF TGTGCCAGCAGACCAACCCGGGGGACTGAAGCTTTCTTT
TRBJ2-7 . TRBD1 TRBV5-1 CASRFAYWTGLYEQYF TGCGCCAGCAGATTCGCTTATTGGACAGGACTCTACGAGCAGTACTTC
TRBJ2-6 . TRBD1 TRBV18 CASSPPGTVRPSGANVLTF TGTGCCAGCTCACCGCCCGGGACAGTAAGACCCTCTGGGGCCAACGTCCTGACTTTC
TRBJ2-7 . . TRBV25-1 CASRGALSYEQYF TGTGCCAGCAGGGGGGCCCTCTCCTACGAGCAGTACTTC
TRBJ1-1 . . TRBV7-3 CASSLTEYTEAFF TGTGCCAGCAGCTTAACTGAGTACACTGAAGCTTTCTTT
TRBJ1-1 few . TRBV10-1 CASSERPGLEAFF TGCGCCAGCAGTGAGCGTCCGGGGTTAGAAGCTTTCTTT
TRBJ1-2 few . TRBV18 CASSPGDGYGYTF TGTGCCAGCTCACCGGGAGACGGCTATGGCTACACCTTC
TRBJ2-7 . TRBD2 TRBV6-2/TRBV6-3 CASSLISGRAFHEQYF TGTGCCAGCAGCCTCATTAGCGGGAGGGCCTTCCACGAGCAGTACTTC
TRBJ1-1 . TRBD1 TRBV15 CATSRTDRGRTEAFF TGTGCCACCAGCAGAACCGACAGGGGACGGACTGAAGCTTTCTTT